This T cell receptor beta chain was captured by sequencing in a study of blood T cell repertoires in COVID-19. On the study more broadly: Italy, Spain and the United States were the sources of the convalescent and acute COVID-19 samples. Sample material is recorded as cDNA or gDNA derived from T cells, B-cell-depleted T cells, or PBMCs.

CDR3 length: 14 residues. CDR1 and CDR2 from the germline V gene are ENHRY and SYGVKD. V lost 7 bases and J lost 3; bases outside the gene matches: 4. How the authors handled the data: Cell counts per sample came from amplifying reference gene primers. The method was immunoSEQ multiplex PCR; TCRdb's version includes in-frame clones alone and lacks a portion of them. V and J calls and clone size come straight from that table; D and trimming were deduced from the DNA. The table shows roughly 300,000 clones, with around 80% occurring only once. The sample was peripheral blood. The chain has TRBV10-3 and TRBJ2-3; TRBD1 agrees at 10 bases. The source of this sequence is a woman aged 45-59 years with acute or convalescent COVID-19. The CDR3 sequence: CAIKQDRGTDTQYF. The CDR3, as DNA: TGTGCCATCAAACAGGACAGGGGGACAGATACGCAGTATTTT.